This T cell receptor beta chain was identified during a study of T cell responses to AZD1222 COVID-19 vaccine. Trimming removed 2 bases from V and 8 bases from J, with 9 bases in between. The germline V gene has CDR1 SEHNR and CDR2 FQNEAQ (reference sequence). The CDR3 spans 13 residues. Generated by immunoSEQ multiplex PCR, the TCRdb table keeps only in-frame clones and is missing some. The sample includes under 170,000 clones, 90% of them seen just once. The rearrangement uses TRBV7-9 and TRBJ1-4; D might be TRBD1 (6 bases). The clonotype originates from an adult who received the AZD1222 COVID-19 vaccine. The source material was peripheral blood, sampled 28 days after the second AZD1222 dose. The CDR3 spells CASSLSGEEKLFF. Here the CDR3 DNA reads TGTGCCAGCAGCTTATCAGGGGAGGAAAAACTGTTTTTT.